This T cell receptor (beta chain) derives from a study of regulatory T cells in long-lasting Graves disease. Study details: Antithyroid drugs had been given to newly diagnosed Graves' patients for under 3 months.

CDR1 and CDR2 (germline): DFQATT, SNEGSKA (reference sequence). The trim removed 1 base at V and 2 bases at J, leaving 7 bases unmatched. The CDR3 spans 15 residues. The authors built TCR beta libraries using iRepertoire HTBI primers and Arm-PCR of CDR3 regions. MiXCR was run by TCRdb on the multiplex PCR reads, yielding one entry per CDR3 protein. Altogether 550,000 to 700,000 distinct CDR3 sequences are present, about 15% being singletons, with the ten largest covering 9.5% to 15%. This clonotype was picked up a small number of times. Time point given: newly diagnosed GD, antithyroid drugs for less than 3 months. Isolated PBMC RNA provided the starting material for the TCR library. Doctors identified Graves' disease using the American Thyroid Association guidelines. These data also featured in a second study, about T cells in Graves' hyperthyroidism and ophthalmopathy. According to that study: Clinical symptoms, serum thyroxine and TRAb, thyroid ultrasound and orbital computed tomography were used for the diagnoses.

The gene calls are TRBV20-1 and TRBJ2-7, with 8 bases that match TRBD2. The TCR originated in a man younger than 35 with Graves disease. The input for sequencing was peripheral blood mononuclear cells (PBMCs), taken at new diagnosis, from a patient treated with antithyroid drugs. CDR3 residues: CSARVASGRAYEQYF. CDR3 in DNA: TGCAGTGCTAGAGTAGCAAGCGGGAGAGCCTACGAGCAGTACTTC.